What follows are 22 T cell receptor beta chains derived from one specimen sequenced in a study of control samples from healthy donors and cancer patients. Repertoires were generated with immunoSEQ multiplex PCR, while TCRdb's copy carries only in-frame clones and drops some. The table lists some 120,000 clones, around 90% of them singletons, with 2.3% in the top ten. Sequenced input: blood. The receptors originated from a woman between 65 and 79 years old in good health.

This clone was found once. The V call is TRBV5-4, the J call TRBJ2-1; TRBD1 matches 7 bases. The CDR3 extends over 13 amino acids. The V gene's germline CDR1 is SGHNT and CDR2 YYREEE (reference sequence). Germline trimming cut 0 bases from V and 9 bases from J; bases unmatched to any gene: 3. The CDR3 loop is CASSLGEGAEQFF. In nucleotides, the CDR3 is TGTGCCAGCAGCTTGGGAGAGGGGGCTGAGCAGTTCTTC.

CDR3 DNA sequence: TGTGCCAGCAGCCCTTCCCCCCAAGAGACCCAGTACTTC. It yields the protein CASSPSPQETQYF. The chain is built from TRBV7-2 and TRBJ2-5; no definite D call. V lost 5 bases and J lost 1, with 8 bases in between. The CDR3 has 13 amino acids. Germline CDR1 reads SGHTA; CDR2 reads FQGNSA. The entire variable domain, with the rest obtained from reference TRBV7-2 and TRBJ2-5, is as follows: GAGVSQSPSNKVTEKGKDVELRCDPISGHTALYWYRQSLGQGLEFLIYFQGNSAPDKSGLPSDRFSAERTGGSVSTLTIQRTQQEDSAVYLCASSPSPQETQYFGPGTRLLVL.

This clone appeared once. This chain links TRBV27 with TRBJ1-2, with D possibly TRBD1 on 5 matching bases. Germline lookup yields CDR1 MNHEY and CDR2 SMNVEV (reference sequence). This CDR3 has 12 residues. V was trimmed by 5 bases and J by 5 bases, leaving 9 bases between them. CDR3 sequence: CASSRGGYGYTF. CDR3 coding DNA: TGTGCCAGCAGTCGGGGGGGTTATGGCTACACCTTC.

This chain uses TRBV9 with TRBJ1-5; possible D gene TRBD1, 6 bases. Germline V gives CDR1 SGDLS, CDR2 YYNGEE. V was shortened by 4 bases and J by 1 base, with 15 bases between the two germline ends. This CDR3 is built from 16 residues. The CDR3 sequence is CASSPGAGASNQPQHF. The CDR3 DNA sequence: TGTGCCAGCAGCCCCGGGGCGGGGGCGAGCAATCAGCCCCAGCATTTT.

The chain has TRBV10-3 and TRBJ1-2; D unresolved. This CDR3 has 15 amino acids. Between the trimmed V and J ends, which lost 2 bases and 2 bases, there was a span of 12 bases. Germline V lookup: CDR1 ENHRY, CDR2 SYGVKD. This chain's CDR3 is CAISEDPSGNYGYTF. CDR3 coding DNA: TGTGCCATCAGTGAGGACCCTTCGGGGAACTATGGCTACACCTTC.

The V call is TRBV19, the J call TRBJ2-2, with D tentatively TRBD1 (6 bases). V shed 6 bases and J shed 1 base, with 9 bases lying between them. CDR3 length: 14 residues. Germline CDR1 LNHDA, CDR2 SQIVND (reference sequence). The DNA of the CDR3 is TGTGCCAGTAGACCCAGGGGGAACACCGGGGAGCTGTTTTTT. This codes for CASRPRGNTGELFF.

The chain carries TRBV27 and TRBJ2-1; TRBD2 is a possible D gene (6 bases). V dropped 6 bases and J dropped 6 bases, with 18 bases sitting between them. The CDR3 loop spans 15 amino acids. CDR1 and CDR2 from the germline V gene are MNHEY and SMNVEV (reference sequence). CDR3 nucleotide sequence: TGTGCCAGCAGCCTCGGAAATCTAGCGTCCAATGAGCAGTTCTTC. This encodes CASSLGNLASNEQFF.

CDR3 protein: CASSLGEGGINEKLFF. As DNA, the CDR3 is TGTGCCAGCAGCTTAGGAGAGGGAGGGATTAATGAAAAACTGTTTTTT. V and J are TRBV7-8 and TRBJ1-4; D gene ambiguous. Germline V gene lookup returns CDR1 SGHVS and CDR2 FQNEAQ. The V and J ends lost 1 base and 4 bases respectively, with 13 bases between them. The CDR3 runs 16 residues.

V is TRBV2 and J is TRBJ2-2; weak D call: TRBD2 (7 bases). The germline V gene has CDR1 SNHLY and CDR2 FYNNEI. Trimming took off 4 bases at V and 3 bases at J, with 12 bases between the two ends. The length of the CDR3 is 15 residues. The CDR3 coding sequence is TGTGCCAGCAGTGCCGGGGGGCGGGACACCGGGGAGCTGTTTTTT. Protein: CASSAGGRDTGELFF.

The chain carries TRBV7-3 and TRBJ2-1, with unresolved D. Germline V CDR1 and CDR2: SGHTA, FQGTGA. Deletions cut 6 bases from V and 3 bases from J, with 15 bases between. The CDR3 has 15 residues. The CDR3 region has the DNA TGTGCCAGCAGGCTCCTGGGAAGTTACTACAATGAGCAGTTCTTC. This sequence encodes CASRLLGSYYNEQFF. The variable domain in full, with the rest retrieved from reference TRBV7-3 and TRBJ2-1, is GAGVSQTPSNKVTEKGKYVELRCDPISGHTALYWYRQSLGQGPEFLIYFQGTGAADDSGLPNDRFFAVRPEGSVSTLKIQRTERGDSAVYLCASRLLGSYYNEQFFGPGTRLTVL.

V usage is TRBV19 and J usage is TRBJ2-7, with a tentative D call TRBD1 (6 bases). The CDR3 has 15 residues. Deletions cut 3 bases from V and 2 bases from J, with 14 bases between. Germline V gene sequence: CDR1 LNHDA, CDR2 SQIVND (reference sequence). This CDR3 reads CASSIPGHPPYEQYF. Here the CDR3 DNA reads TGTGCCAGTAGTATCCCGGGACACCCCCCCTACGAGCAGTACTTC.

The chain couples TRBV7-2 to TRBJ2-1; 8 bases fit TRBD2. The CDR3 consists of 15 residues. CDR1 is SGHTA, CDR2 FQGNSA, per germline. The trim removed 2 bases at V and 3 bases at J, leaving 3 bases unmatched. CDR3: CASSLRAGGYNEQFF. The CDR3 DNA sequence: TGTGCCAGCAGCTTAAGGGCGGGGGGCTACAATGAGCAGTTCTTC. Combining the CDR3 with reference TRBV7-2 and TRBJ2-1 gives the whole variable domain GAGVSQSPSNKVTEKGKDVELRCDPISGHTALYWYRQSLGQGLEFLIYFQGNSAPDKSGLPSDRFSAERTGGSVSTLTIQRTQQEDSAVYLCASSLRAGGYNEQFFGPGTRLTVL.

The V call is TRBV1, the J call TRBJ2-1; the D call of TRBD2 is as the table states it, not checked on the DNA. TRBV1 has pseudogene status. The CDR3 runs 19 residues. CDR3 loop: CTSSQRLAGDCLSVDEQFF. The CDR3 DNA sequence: TGCACCAGCAGCCAACGACTAGCGGGGGATTGTCTCTCGGTCGATGAGCAGTTCTTC.

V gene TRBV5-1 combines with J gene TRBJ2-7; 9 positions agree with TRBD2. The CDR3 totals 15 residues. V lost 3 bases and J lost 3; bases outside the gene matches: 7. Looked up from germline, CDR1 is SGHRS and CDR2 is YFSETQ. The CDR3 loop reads CASSSGTSSLYEQYF. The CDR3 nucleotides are TGCGCCAGCAGCTCCGGGACTAGCAGTCTCTACGAGCAGTACTTC.

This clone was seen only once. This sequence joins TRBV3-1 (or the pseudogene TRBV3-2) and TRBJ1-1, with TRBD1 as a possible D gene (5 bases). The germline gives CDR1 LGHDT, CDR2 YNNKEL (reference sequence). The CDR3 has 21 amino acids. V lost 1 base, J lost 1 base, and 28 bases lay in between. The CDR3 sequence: CASSQGRPKQVSTLRNTEAFF. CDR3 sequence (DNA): TGTGCCAGCAGCCAAGGCCGCCCTAAACAGGTTTCCACTCTCAGGAACACTGAAGCTTTCTTT.

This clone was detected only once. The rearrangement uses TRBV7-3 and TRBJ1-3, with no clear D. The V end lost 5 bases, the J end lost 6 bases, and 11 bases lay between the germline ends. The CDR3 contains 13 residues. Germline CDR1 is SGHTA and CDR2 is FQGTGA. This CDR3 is CASSQTLANTIYF. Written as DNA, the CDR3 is TGTGCCAGCAGCCAGACCTTGGCAAACACCATATATTTT.

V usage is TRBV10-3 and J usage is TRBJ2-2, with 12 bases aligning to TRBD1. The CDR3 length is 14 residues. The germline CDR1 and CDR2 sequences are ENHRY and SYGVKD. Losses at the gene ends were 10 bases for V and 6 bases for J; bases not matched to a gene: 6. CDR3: CATLGQGASGELFF. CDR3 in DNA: TGTGCCACCCTGGGACAGGGGGCATCCGGGGAGCTGTTTTTT.

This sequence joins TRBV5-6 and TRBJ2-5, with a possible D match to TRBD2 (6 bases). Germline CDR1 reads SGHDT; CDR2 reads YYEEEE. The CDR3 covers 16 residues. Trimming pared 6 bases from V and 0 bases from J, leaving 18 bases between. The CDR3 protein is CASTPGVQPYQETQYF. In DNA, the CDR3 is TGTGCCAGCACCCCGGGGGTACAGCCCTACCAAGAGACCCAGTACTTC.

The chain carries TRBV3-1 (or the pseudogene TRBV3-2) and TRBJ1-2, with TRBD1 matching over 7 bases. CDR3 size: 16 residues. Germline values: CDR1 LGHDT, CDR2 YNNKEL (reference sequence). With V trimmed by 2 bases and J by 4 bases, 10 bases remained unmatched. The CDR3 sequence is CASSQNRQGLAYGYTF. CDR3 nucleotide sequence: TGTGCCAGCAGCCAAAACCGACAGGGTTTGGCCTATGGCTACACCTTC.

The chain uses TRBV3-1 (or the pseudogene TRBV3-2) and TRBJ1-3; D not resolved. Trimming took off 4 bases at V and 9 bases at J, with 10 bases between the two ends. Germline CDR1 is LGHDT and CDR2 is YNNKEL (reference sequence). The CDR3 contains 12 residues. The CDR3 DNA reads TGTGCCAGCAGCCTAGAGCGGGGCACCATATATTTT. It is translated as CASSLERGTIYF.

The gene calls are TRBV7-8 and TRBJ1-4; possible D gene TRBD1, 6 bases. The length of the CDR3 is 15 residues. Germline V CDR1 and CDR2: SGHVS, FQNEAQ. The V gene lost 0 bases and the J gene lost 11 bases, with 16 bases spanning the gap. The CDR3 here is CASSLAGSGVDKLFF. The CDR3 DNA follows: TGTGCCAGCAGCTTAGCGGGGTCAGGGGTAGACAAACTGTTTTTT. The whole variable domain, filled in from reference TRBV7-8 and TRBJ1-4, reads GAGVSQSPRYKVAKRGQDVALRCDPISGHVSLFWYQQALGQGPEFLTYFQNEAQLDKSGLPSDRFFAERPEGSVSTLKIQRTQQEDSAVYLCASSLAGSGVDKLFFGSGTQLSVL.

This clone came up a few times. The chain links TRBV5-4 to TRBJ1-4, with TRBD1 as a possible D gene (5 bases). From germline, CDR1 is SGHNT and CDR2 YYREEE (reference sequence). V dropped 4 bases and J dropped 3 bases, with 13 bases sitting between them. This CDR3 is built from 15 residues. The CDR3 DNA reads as TGTGCCAGCAGCACCGAGGGGCTCGCTAATGAAAAACTGTTTTTT. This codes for CASSTEGLANEKLFF.